This T cell receptor (beta chain) was captured by sequencing in a study of CD8 T cells in ankylosing spondylitis. Each CDR3 protein is one row after TCRdb ran MiXCR on the 5' RACE reads. The sample includes fewer than 650,000 distinct CDR3 sequences, roughly 13% of them seen just once. The study's findings and limits: Fewer than ten highly homologous variants made up a TCR beta motif that seemed to typify ankylosing spondylitis blood. Prior work had noted some motif variants in reactive arthritis blood and synovial fluid. Matched synovial fluid from ankylosing spondylitis patients was reported to be enriched for disease-linked clones.

CDR3 length equals 13 residues. V was trimmed by 5 bases and J by 7 bases, leaving 12 bases between them. This clonotype was recorded at least ten times. Its target is not known. J is TRBJ2-1 and V is TRBV12-3 or TRBV12-4; D gene ambiguous. Sample: blood, either unsorted or a sorted T cell fraction (not recorded which). This TCR was recovered from a male donor with ankylosing spondylitis. The CDR3 DNA reads as TGTGCCAGCAGTGCCTCGGCGTTTAATGAGCAGTTCTTC. It is translated as CASSASAFNEQFF.